This T cell receptor (beta chain) was retrieved from a study of blood T cell repertoires in COVID-19. Study details: Acute and convalescent COVID-19 specimens originated in the United States, Italy and Spain.

The germline gives CDR1 KGHSH, CDR2 LQKENI. The V and J ends lost 5 bases and 11 bases respectively, with 15 bases between them. The CDR3 contains 12 residues. This clone was seen just once. The authors' processing: Reference gene primer amplification gave estimated nucleated cell counts. The protocol was immunoSEQ multiplex PCR, while the TCRdb copy is restricted to in-frame clones and leaves out a portion. V and J calls and clone size are given by that table; D and trimming were obtained from the DNA. The sample lists some 90,000 clones; about 90% were seen once. This receptor was identified in a woman aged 45-60 years in a cohort sampled during active COVID-19. Sample: peripheral blood. The chain links TRBV18 to TRBJ1-1, with D tentatively TRBD1 (5 bases). In nucleotides, the CDR3 is TGTGCCAGCTCATCTGGACGGGGGGAGGCTTTCTTT. This codes for CASSSGRGEAFF.